Listed below are T cell receptor beta chains from one sample, sequenced in a study of blood T cell repertoires in COVID-19. The assay was immunoSEQ multiplex PCR, and TCRdb's table has in-frame clones only and misses some. This table holds 210,000 or so clones, 65% to 90% found once. Sequenced: PBMCs or T cells enriched from blood (not recorded which). The receptors come from a woman aged 50 to 65 with acute COVID-19. Both conserved end residues are part of each CDR3. D genes are given only for firm matches. Clone size is shown for a subset of rows, as once, few, many or a class of expanded clone.

TRBJ1-1	-	-	TRBV19	CASRWGPDTEAFF	TGTGCCAGTAGATGGGGGCCAGACACTGAAGCTTTCTTT
TRBJ1-1	-	TRBD1	TRBV7-3	CASSLTMDREAFF	TGTGCCAGCAGCTTAACCATGGACAGGGAAGCTTTCTTT
TRBJ2-3	-	-	TRBV2	CASRASGTDTQYF	TGTGCCAGCAGGGCTAGCGGCACAGATACGCAGTATTTT
TRBJ2-5	-	-	TRBV7-8	CASSLGWLAETQYF	TGTGCCAGCAGCTTAGGATGGCTAGCGGAGACCCAGTACTTC
TRBJ1-2	once	-	TRBV19	CASAGTPPYGYTF	TGTGCCAGTGCCGGGACTCCACCTTATGGCTACACCTTC
TRBJ2-3	few	TRBD2	TRBV27	CASSLRLAGGLLSTDTQYF	TGTGCCAGCAGTCTGAGACTAGCGGGGGGACTGCTGAGCACAGATACGCAGTATTTT
TRBJ2-3	-	-	TRBV5-6	CASSHTDTQYF	TGTGCCAGCAGCCACACAGATACGCAGTATTTT
TRBJ2-6	-	-	TRBV9	CASSGWAPSGANVLTF	TGTGCCAGCAGCGGATGGGCTCCCTCTGGGGCCAACGTCCTGACTTTC
TRBJ2-3	-	TRBD2	TRBV4-2	CASSPYLVGLAAKPTADTQYF	TGTGCCAGCAGCCCCTACCTGGTTGGACTAGCGGCTAAACCTACCGCAGATACGCAGTATTTT
TRBJ1-1	-	-	TRBV18	CASSPMEQVGAFF	TGTGCCAGCTCACCAATGGAACAGGTTGGCGCTTTCTTT
TRBJ1-5	-	TRBD1	TRBV6-5	CASRGDRGNQPQHF	TGTGCCAGCCGGGGGGACAGGGGAAATCAGCCCCAGCATTTT
TRBJ2-1	-	-	TRBV5-6	CASSTRQEQFF	TGTGCCAGCAGCACAAGACAGGAGCAGTTCTTC
TRBJ1-5	-	-	TRBV19	CASIRSQRGYHQPQHF	TGTGCCAGTATCCGGTCCCAAAGGGGGTACCATCAGCCCCAGCATTTT
TRBJ1-2	-	-	TRBV18	CASSPRQNSNYGYTF	TGTGCCAGCTCACCCCGACAGAACTCTAACTATGGCTACACCTTC
TRBJ2-4	-	TRBD1	TRBV28	CASGIPGTGGAKNIQYF	TGTGCCAGCGGAATTCCCGGGACAGGGGGCGCAAAAAACATTCAGTACTTC
TRBJ1-6	-	TRBD1	TRBV19	CASSIGTGTNSPLHF	TGTGCCAGTAGTATCGGGACAGGGACTAATTCACCCCTCCACTTT
TRBJ2-2	-	TRBD1	TRBV7-9	CASSLNRGNTGELFF	TGTGCCAGCAGCCTCAACAGGGGTAACACCGGGGAGCTGTTTTTT
TRBJ2-5	-	TRBD1	TRBV18	CASSPPTGVETQYF	TGTGCCAGCTCACCACCGACAGGGGTAGAGACCCAGTACTTC
TRBJ2-3	-	TRBD2	TRBV5-1	CASSLVAGGTDTQYF	TGCGCCAGCAGCTTGGTTGCGGGGGGCACAGATACGCAGTATTTT
TRBJ2-3	-	-	TRBV5-1	CASRGAVVDTQYF	TGCGCCAGCAGGGGGGCCGTGGTGGATACGCAGTATTTT
TRBJ1-6	medium-sized	-	TRBV5-5	CASSLTENSPLHF	TGTGCCAGCAGCTTGACAGAGAATTCACCCCTCCACTTT
TRBJ1-3	-	-	TRBV6-1	CASSDLTAYSGNTIYF	TGTGCCAGCAGTGATCTCACAGCTTACTCTGGAAACACCATATATTTT
TRBJ2-1	-	TRBD2	TRBV25-1	CANLTSGRERLSYNEQFF	TGTGCCAACCTGACTAGCGGGAGGGAAAGGCTATCCTACAATGAGCAGTTCTTC
TRBJ1-6	few	-	TRBV7-2	CASSSQQNSPLHF	TGTGCCAGCAGCTCACAACAGAATTCACCCCTCCACTTT
TRBJ2-6	-	TRBD2	TRBV9	CASSGLLAGLINSGANVLTF	TGTGCCAGCAGCGGATTACTAGCGGGGTTAATAAACTCTGGGGCCAACGTCCTGACTTTC
TRBJ1-5	many	TRBD1	TRBV7-2	CASSPRQGQGPQHF	TGTGCCAGCAGCCCTCGACAGGGCCAAGGGCCCCAGCATTTT
TRBJ1-6	-	TRBD1	TRBV3-1/TRBV3-2	CASSLGQYNSPLHF	TGTGCCAGCAGCCTGGGACAGTATAATTCACCCCTCCACTTT
TRBJ1-2	-	-	TRBV4-2	CASSSERRYSGYTF	TGTGCCAGCAGTTCAGAGCGTCGGTATTCTGGCTACACCTTC
TRBJ2-4	-	TRBD1	TRBV28	CASSQDRVAKNIQYF	TGTGCCAGCAGCCAAGACAGGGTGGCCAAAAACATTCAGTACTTC
TRBJ1-1	-	-	TRBV7-2	CASSLTQGPGTEAFF	TGTGCCAGCAGCTTAACCCAGGGGCCGGGGACTGAAGCTTTCTTT
TRBJ2-2	-	TRBD1	TRBV30	CAWSVLGGYTGELFF	TGTGCCTGGAGTGTACTAGGGGGCTACACCGGGGAGCTGTTTTTT
TRBJ2-1	-	TRBD2	TRBV7-9	CASSLGTSGRIYNEQFF	TGTGCCAGCAGCTTAGGGACTAGCGGGAGGATCTACAATGAGCAGTTCTTC
TRBJ1-5	-	-	TRBV4-1	CASSQANSNQPQHF	TGCGCCAGCAGCCAAGCTAATAGCAATCAGCCCCAGCATTTT
TRBJ1-1	few	-	TRBV7-2	CASSFQGFTEAFF	TGTGCCAGCAGCTTTCAGGGGTTTACTGAAGCTTTCTTT
TRBJ2-1	-	TRBD2	TRBV27	CASSLGSGSKNEQFF	TGTGCCAGCAGTTTGGGTAGCGGGAGTAAAAATGAGCAGTTCTTC
TRBJ2-7	-	TRBD1	TRBV28	CASKPPGQGDEQYF	TGTGCCAGCAAACCCCCGGGACAGGGCGACGAGCAGTACTTC
TRBJ2-7	-	-	TRBV12-3/TRBV12-4	CASSFYYEQYF	TGTGCCAGCAGTTTTTACTACGAGCAGTACTTC
TRBJ2-1	-	TRBD2	TRBV30	CAWSVTGGRAYNEQFF	TGTGCCTGGAGTGTTACGGGAGGGAGGGCCTACAATGAGCAGTTCTTC
TRBJ1-6	-	-	TRBV5-1	CASSLDTGPNSPLHF	TGCGCCAGCAGCTTGGACACAGGGCCTAATTCACCCCTCCACTTT
TRBJ1-1	-	TRBD1	TRBV29-1	CSVGAGGAGTEAFF	TGCAGCGTTGGTGCAGGGGGCGCGGGAACTGAAGCTTTCTTT
TRBJ2-7	-	TRBD2	TRBV7-2	CASSLWRSTSGGTYEQYF	TGTGCCAGCAGCTTATGGCGTAGTACTAGCGGGGGCACCTACGAGCAGTACTTC
TRBJ2-3	-	TRBD2	TRBV11-2	CASSLIAGGTDTQYF	TGTGCCAGCAGCTTGATAGCGGGCGGCACAGATACGCAGTATTTT
TRBJ1-1	-	-	TRBV4-2	CASSPIDMNTEAFF	TGTGCCAGCAGCCCTATTGACATGAACACTGAAGCTTTCTTT
TRBJ2-7	-	TRBD1	TRBV7-9	CASSRQGYEQYF	TGTGCCAGCAGCAGACAGGGGTACGAGCAGTACTTC
TRBJ1-4	-	TRBD1	TRBV19	CASSKGDSLPKLFF	TGTGCCAGTAGTAAAGGGGACAGCCTTCCGAAACTGTTTTTT
TRBJ1-3	-	TRBD1	TRBV14	CASSLTGGHGNTIYF	TGTGCCAGCAGCCTGACAGGGGGCCATGGAAACACCATATATTTT
TRBJ1-5	-	-	TRBV11-2	CASSLGPGQPQHF	TGTGCCAGCAGCTTAGGACCCGGGCAGCCCCAGCATTTT
TRBJ2-3	-	TRBD2	TRBV29-1	CSVEEGSGKDTQYF	TGCAGCGTTGAAGAAGGTAGCGGGAAAGATACGCAGTATTTT
TRBJ1-5	-	-	TRBV19	CASSSQTNQPQHF	TGTGCCAGTAGTTCCCAGACAAATCAGCCCCAGCATTTT
TRBJ2-1	-	-	TRBV10-3	CAISESQGGSYNEQFF	TGTGCCATCAGTGAGTCCCAGGGTGGGTCCTACAATGAGCAGTTCTTC
TRBJ1-1	-	TRBD1	TRBV4-1	CASSQVDRVPNTEAFF	TGCGCCAGCAGCCAGGTTGACAGGGTCCCCAACACTGAAGCTTTCTTT
TRBJ1-2	-	-	TRBV6-1	CASSERQFLNNYGYTF	TGTGCCAGCAGTGAAAGACAGTTCCTTAATAACTATGGCTACACCTTC
TRBJ1-5	once	TRBD1	TRBV5-5	CASSLHPGGNQPQHF	TGTGCCAGCAGTCTACACCCAGGGGGGAATCAGCCCCAGCATTTT
TRBJ2-5	-	-	TRBV6-5	CASSQQSTSVETQYF	TGTGCCAGCAGCCAACAATCGACTAGTGTGGAGACCCAGTACTTC
TRBJ1-1	-	-	TRBV28	CASINAGGILTEAFF	TGTGCCAGCATTAACGCGGGCGGAATCCTCACTGAAGCTTTCTTT
TRBJ2-7	-	TRBD1	TRBV7-9	CASSSYRGPYEQYF	TGTGCCAGCAGCTCATACAGGGGACCTTACGAGCAGTACTTC
TRBJ2-3	-	TRBD2	TRBV13	CASSSGGDTQYF	TGTGCCAGCAGTTCGGGGGGAGATACGCAGTATTTT
TRBJ2-3	-	-	TRBV7-2	CASSYDRITDTQYF	TGTGCCAGCAGTTATGACAGGATCACAGATACGCAGTATTTT
TRBJ2-7	once	-	TRBV28	CASSYTGSSSYEQYF	TGTGCCAGCAGTTATACAGGTTCGAGCTCCTACGAGCAGTACTTC